The entry below gives a single TCR beta chain sequence along with its context. In germline, CDR1 is GTSNPN, CDR2 SVGIG (reference sequence). Trimming cost V 3 bases and J 10 bases; bases outside gene matches: 12. The CDR3 is made up of 16 amino acids. Assay: immunoSEQ multiplex PCR; the TCRdb copy retains only in-frame clones and omits some. This table holds around 12,000 clones, more than 70% found once. The sample originates from a study of T cell changes during pregnancy in multiple sclerosis. Material: CD8+ T cells from peripheral blood mononuclear cells, obtained in the first trimester of pregnancy. The chain couples TRBV30 to TRBJ1-6; TRBD1 matches at 10 bases. The source of this sequence is a female donor with multiple sclerosis, enrolled in a pregnancy study. The CDR3 sequence is CAWRTQTGTGVSPLHF. The CDR3 DNA reads TGTGCCTGGAGGACTCAAACCGGGACAGGGGTCTCACCCCTCCACTTT.